These 24 T cell receptor beta chains originate from one sample sequenced in a study of identical twins' blood T cells. In TCRdb, the 5' RACE reads were re-called with MiXCR into one record per CDR3 protein. The repertoire holds 300,000 to 450,000 distinct CDR3 sequences, with 25% to 35% as singletons. Sequencing was carried out using PBMCs. The source is a woman aged 18 to 55 in good health.

The CDR3 region is CAWTPGPEAFF. DNA for the CDR3: TGTGCCTGGACCCCAGGCCCCGAAGCTTTCTTT. This chain joins TRBV30 and TRBJ1-1; D ambiguous. This CDR3 has 11 amino acids. Germline V CDR1 and CDR2: GTSNPN, SVGIG (reference sequence). The ends were cut back, 4 bases at V and 8 bases at J, with 11 bases in the middle.

This clonotype was counted many times. The chain links TRBV14 to TRBJ2-2; D remains unclear. Per germline, CDR1 SGHDN and CDR2 FVKESK. This CDR3 has 14 residues. Trimming pared 5 bases from V and 5 bases from J, leaving 12 bases between. This CDR3 reads CASSSYAGTGELFF. The CDR3 region has the DNA TGTGCCAGCAGCTCTTACGCCGGGACCGGGGAGCTGTTTTTT.

This clonotype was seen many times. The V and J genes are TRBV29-1 and TRBJ1-3; 8 nucleotides agree with TRBD1. The CDR3 extends over 16 amino acids. With V trimmed by 5 bases and J by 2 bases, 11 bases remained unmatched. Germline values: CDR1 SQVTM, CDR2 ANQGSEA. CDR3 nucleotide sequence: TGCAGCGTTCTCACACAGGGGGAATGGACTGGAAACACCATATATTTT. It translates to CSVLTQGEWTGNTIYF.

This clonotype came up a few times. The genes are TRBV5-1 and TRBJ2-1; no definite D call. The CDR3 has 15 amino acids. Trimming removed 0 bases from V and 0 bases from J, with 7 bases in between. Per the germline V gene, CDR1 is SGHRS and CDR2 is YFSETQ. CDR3 in amino acids: CASSLATSSYNEQFF. The CDR3 coding sequence is TGCGCCAGCAGCTTGGCCACAAGCTCCTACAATGAGCAGTTCTTC.

This clonotype was seen only a few times. V gene TRBV7-9 combines with J gene TRBJ1-1, with D tentatively TRBD1 (6 bases). Germline V gene sequence: CDR1 SEHNR, CDR2 FQNEAQ (reference sequence). V was clipped by 5 bases and J by 5 bases, with 9 bases between them. There are 12 residues in the CDR3. The CDR3 DNA is TGTGCCAGCAGCGAACAGGGAACTGAAGCTTTCTTT. It yields the protein CASSEQGTEAFF. Full variable domain (remainder filled in from reference TRBV7-9 and TRBJ1-1): DTGVSQNPRHKITKRGQNVTFRCDPISEHNRLYWYRQTLGQGPEFLTYFQNEAQLEKSRLLSDRFSAERPKGSFSTLEIQRTEQGDSAMYLCASSEQGTEAFFGQGTRLTVV.

The rearrangement uses TRBV27 and TRBJ1-6, with 11 bases identical to TRBD1. The V gene end was trimmed by 2 bases and the J gene end by 9 bases; junction bases not matched to a gene: 15. In germline, CDR1 is MNHEY, CDR2 SMNVEV (reference sequence). CDR3 length: 19 residues. CDR3 region: CASSLERGTGGFWSSPLHF. CDR3 DNA sequence: TGTGCCAGCAGTTTAGAGAGGGGGACAGGGGGGTTTTGGAGTTCACCCCTCCACTTT.

J is TRBJ1-6 and V is TRBV7-8; D remains unclear. This CDR3 is 14 amino acids long. Germline lookup yields CDR1 SGHVS and CDR2 FQNEAQ. The ends were cut back, 4 bases at V and 5 bases at J, with 9 bases in the middle. The CDR3 loop is CASSSRFHNSPLHF. For the CDR3, the DNA is TGTGCCAGCAGCTCAAGGTTCCATAATTCACCCCTCCACTTT. The full variable domain, rest sourced from reference TRBV7-8 and TRBJ1-6, is GAGVSQSPRYKVAKRGQDVALRCDPISGHVSLFWYQQALGQGPEFLTYFQNEAQLDKSGLPSDRFFAERPEGSVSTLKIQRTQQEDSAVYLCASSSRFHNSPLHFGNGTRLTVT.

Details on this clonotype: The junction shows a germline mismatch at one end, possibly a read error. The chain couples TRBV11-3 to TRBJ1-2; no firm D call. The CDR3 loop spans 13 amino acids. CDR1 and CDR2 (germline): SGHNT, YENEEA. Here the CDR3 DNA reads TGTGCCAGCAGCTTAAGTCCCATCTATGACTACACCTTC. Protein product: CASSLSPIYDYTF.

About this clonotype: Sequence at one end of the junction differs from germline and may be a read error. The rearrangement uses TRBV18 and TRBJ2-7, with TRBD1 identical over 7 bases. Germline loops: CDR1 KGHSH, CDR2 LQKENI. The CDR3 covers 14 residues. The CDR3 here is CTSSLRDSYYEQYF. CDR3 nucleotide sequence: TGTACCAGCTCGCTCCGGGACAGTTATTACGAGCAGTACTTC.

This clonotype was counted at least ten times. J is TRBJ1-1 and V is TRBV29-1, with D unclear. V was pared by 4 bases and J by 10 bases, with 13 bases between. The CDR3 totals 11 residues. The germline CDR1 and CDR2 sequences are SQVTM and ANQGSEA. The CDR3 protein is CSVAPSIGAFF. The CDR3 nucleotides read TGCAGCGTTGCCCCGTCTATCGGAGCTTTCTTT.

This clonotype was counted between two and nine times. The genes are TRBV7-2 and TRBJ2-3; possibly TRBD2 for D (5 bases). Trimming removed 3 bases at V and 4 bases at J, with 17 bases between. CDR1 and CDR2 from the germline V gene are SGHTA and FQGNSA. This CDR3 has 16 residues. CDR3 bases: TGTGCCAGCAGCTTTACCGGGGTAATCGGGGCAGATACGCAGTATTTT. It specifies CASSFTGVIGADTQYF.

The chain carries TRBV9 and TRBJ1-1, with D hard to call. The V end lost 4 bases, the J end lost 3 bases, and 13 bases lay between the germline ends. The germline V gene has CDR1 SGDLS and CDR2 YYNGEE. This CDR3 is 14 amino acids long. CDR3 sequence (DNA): TGTGCCAGCAGCACCGAGGGCGGGTACACTGAAGCTTTCTTT. Encoded protein: CASSTEGGYTEAFF.

This sequence joins TRBV6-6 and TRBJ1-1; unclear D gene. Trimming took off 2 bases at V and 4 bases at J, with 8 bases between the two ends. Looked up from germline, CDR1 is MNHNY and CDR2 is SVGAGI (reference sequence). The CDR3 covers 13 residues. The CDR3 DNA is TGTGCCAGCAGTTACGGGTTTTCCACTGAAGCTTTCTTT. This translates into CASSYGFSTEAFF.

This clonotype has a handful of counts. V and J are TRBV10-3 and TRBJ1-4; no clear D gene. Per germline, CDR1 ENHRY and CDR2 SYGVKD. The length of the CDR3 is 13 residues. V shed 2 bases and J shed 10 bases, with 11 bases lying between them. For the CDR3, the DNA is TGTGCCATCAGTGAGACCGGAGTAGGAAAACTGTTTTTT. Translation gives CAISETGVGKLFF.

The rearrangement links TRBV20-1 to TRBJ1-5; D unresolved. V lost 2 bases and J 2 bases, leaving 10 bases between the germline ends. Germline V lookup: CDR1 DFQATT, CDR2 SNEGSKA (reference sequence). This CDR3 comprises 14 residues. The CDR3 coding sequence is TGCAGTGCTAGACGAGAGGTTGGCAATCAGCCCCAGCATTTT. This gives the protein CSARREVGNQPQHF.

This clonotype appeared many times. The chain joins TRBV10-3 to TRBJ1-6; D is unclear. V shed 3 bases and J shed 7 bases, with 7 bases lying between them. Germline V lookup: CDR1 ENHRY, CDR2 SYGVKD. The CDR3 loop spans 13 amino acids. CDR3 loop: CAISDSKNSPLHF. The CDR3 bases are TGTGCCATCAGTGACAGTAAGAATTCACCCCTCCACTTT.

This clonotype occurred a few times. J is TRBJ1-1 and V is TRBV21-1. TRBV21-1 is a pseudogene locus. The CDR3 spans 14 residues. The CDR3 sequence: CASQEVSENTEAFF. In DNA form, the CDR3 reads TGTGCCAGCCAGGAGGTTTCTGAGAACACTGAAGCTTTCTTT.

This chain connects TRBV5-1 to TRBJ1-5, with TRBD1 as a possible D gene (6 bases). The CDR3 length is 15 residues. CDR1 is SGHRS, CDR2 YFSETQ, per germline. V lost 0 bases and J 6 bases, leaving 13 bases between the germline ends. DNA of the CDR3: TGCGCCAGCAGCTTGGACGGGGGCGGCGGTCAGCCCCAGCATTTT. Translated: CASSLDGGGGQPQHF.

The chain uses TRBV18 and TRBJ1-2; 11 bases are shared with TRBD1. Trimming at V came to 1 base and at J to 5 bases, leaving 3 bases not matched to a gene. The CDR3 has 15 residues. Germline loops: CDR1 KGHSH, CDR2 LQKENI. For the CDR3, the DNA is TGTGCCAGCTCACCACGGACAGGGGGCGCTTATGGCTACACCTTC. Translation gives CASSPRTGGAYGYTF.

This clonotype has only a few counts. This chain links TRBV20-1 with TRBJ2-1, with D possibly matching TRBD2 (6 bases). V gave up 5 bases and J gave up 3 bases, with 20 bases separating them. The CDR3 has 16 residues. Germline-derived CDR1 and CDR2 are DFQATT and SNEGSKA (reference sequence). The CDR3 loop reads CSAAPSRGGVYNEQFF. DNA for the CDR3: TGCAGTGCTGCCCCATCTAGAGGAGGGGTCTACAATGAGCAGTTCTTC.

There are many counts of this clonotype. This sequence joins TRBV6-5 and TRBJ1-3; D not resolved. This CDR3 comprises 14 residues. Trimming took off 6 bases at V and 2 bases at J, with 11 bases between the two ends. The V gene's germline CDR1 is MNHEY and CDR2 SVGAGI. The CDR3 region is CASSQLGTGNTIYF. The CDR3 nucleotides read TGTGCCAGCAGCCAGTTGGGGACTGGAAACACCATATATTTT.

The chain couples TRBV29-1 to TRBJ2-1; the D is unclear. Germline lookup yields CDR1 SQVTM and CDR2 ANQGSEA. CDR3 length: 11 residues. V was trimmed by 4 bases and J by 5 bases, leaving 6 bases between them. CDR3 residues: CSVGPHNEQFF. In nucleotides, the CDR3 is TGCAGCGTTGGACCCCACAATGAGCAGTTCTTC.

The chain combines TRBV28 with TRBJ1-1; no clear D. Germline CDR1 MDHEN, CDR2 SYDVKM. The V gene lost 1 base and the J gene lost 3 bases, with 12 bases spanning the gap. This CDR3 is built from 15 residues. DNA of the CDR3: TGTGCCAGCAGTTTATTAAGAGGCGTGTACACTGAAGCTTTCTTT. This encodes CASSLLRGVYTEAFF.

The table lists this clonotype with a few counts. The V gene is TRBV7-9, the J gene TRBJ1-5; D not resolved. CDR1 and CDR2 from the germline V gene are SEHNR and FQNEAQ (reference sequence). This CDR3 spans 14 amino acids. With 2 bases removed from V and 5 bases from J, the gap between germline ends came to 10 bases. The CDR3 nucleotides read TGTGCCAGCAGCTTAAATCGGGGTGATCAGCCCCAGCATTTT. It specifies CASSLNRGDQPQHF.